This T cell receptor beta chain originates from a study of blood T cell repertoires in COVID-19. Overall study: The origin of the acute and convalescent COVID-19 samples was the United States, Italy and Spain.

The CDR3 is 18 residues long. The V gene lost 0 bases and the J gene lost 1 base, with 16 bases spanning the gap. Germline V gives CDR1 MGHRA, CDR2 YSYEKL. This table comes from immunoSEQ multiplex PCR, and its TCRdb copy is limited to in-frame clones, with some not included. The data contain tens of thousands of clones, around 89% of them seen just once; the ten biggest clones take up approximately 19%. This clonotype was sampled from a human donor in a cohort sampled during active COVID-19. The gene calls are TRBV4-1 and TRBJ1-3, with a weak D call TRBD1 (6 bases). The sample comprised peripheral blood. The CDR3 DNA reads TGCGCCAGCAGCCAAGAGCCGGGGCCAGGGGTTTCTGGAAACACCATATATTTT. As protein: CASSQEPGPGVSGNTIYF.